This T cell receptor (beta chain) is drawn from a study of T cells in Graves' hyperthyroidism and ophthalmopathy. Every diagnosis used clinical symptoms, serum thyroxine and TRAb, thyroid ultrasound and orbital computed tomography. Drawn at first hyperthyroidism diagnosis, the blood sample preceded any ophthalmopathy symptoms. The table lists this clonotype with many counts. No antigen is known for it. The CDR3 has 11 residues. CDR1 LGHDT and CDR2 YNNKEL come from the germline V gene (reference sequence). Trimming removed 2 bases at V and 5 bases at J, with 4 bases between. The investigators amplified TCR beta CDR3 regions from RNA transcripts. The HTBI set primed first-round TCR CDR3 RT-PCR. One entry per CDR3 protein, called by TCRdb with MiXCR from the multiplex PCR reads. The table has 150,000 to 200,000 distinct CDR3 sequences, about 9.4% seen once; the top ten hold roughly a fifth. Overall study findings and caveats: Model predictions of ophthalmopathy came a median 6.5 months before onset. By a 13 V-J model, ophthalmopathy was set apart from stable hyperthyroidism.

The source is a young woman with Graves' hyperthyroidism that later progressed to Graves' ophthalmopathy. The specimen sequenced was blood. The genes are TRBV3-1 and TRBJ2-7, with no clear D. CDR3 sequence: CASSQSNEQYF. CDR3 nucleotide sequence: TGTGCCAGCAGCCAATCCAACGAGCAGTACTTC.